Reported below is one T cell receptor beta chain. This sample includes further DNA sequences coding for the same CDR3. The entry originates in a study of T cell clones after liver transplantation. This CDR3 region has 14 residues. Germline V gene lookup returns CDR1 SGHRS and CDR2 YFSETQ. V was cut by 1 base and J by 0 bases, with 7 bases left in between. Here immunoSEQ multiplex PCR was the method, and the copy in TCRdb shows in-frame clones only, minus some. The table lists 85,000 to 110,000 clones, around 84% of them singletons. Sequencing was performed on CD4+ T cells from blood, taken around 4 years after liver transplant. The TCR originated in a human patient who received a liver transplant. T cells may partly derive from the graft donor. The chain is built from TRBV5-1 and TRBJ1-1; D may be TRBD1 (5 bases). CDR3 residues: CASSLQGMNTEAFF. For the CDR3, the DNA is TGCGCCAGCAGCTTGCAGGGTATGAACACTGAAGCTTTCTTT.